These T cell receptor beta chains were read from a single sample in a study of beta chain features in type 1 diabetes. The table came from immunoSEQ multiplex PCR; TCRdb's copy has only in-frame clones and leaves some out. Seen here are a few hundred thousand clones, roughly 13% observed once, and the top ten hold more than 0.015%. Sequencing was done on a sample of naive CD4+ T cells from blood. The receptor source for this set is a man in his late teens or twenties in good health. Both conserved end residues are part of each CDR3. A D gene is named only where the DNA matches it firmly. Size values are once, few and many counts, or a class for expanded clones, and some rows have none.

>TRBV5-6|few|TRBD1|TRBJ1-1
TGTGCCAGCAGGCGGACAGGGGTTGAAGCTTTCTTT
CASRRTGVEAFF
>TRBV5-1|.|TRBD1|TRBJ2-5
TGCGCCAGCAGCATTAGACAGGGGGCCCAAGAGACCCAGTACTTC
CASSIRQGAQETQYF
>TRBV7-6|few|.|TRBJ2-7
TGTGCCAGCAGCTTAGCACATTTAACCTACGAGCAGTACTTC
CASSLAHLTYEQYF
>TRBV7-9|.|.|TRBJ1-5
TGTGCCAGCAGCTTTGACAGTAGCAATCAGCCCCAGCATTTT
CASSFDSSNQPQHF
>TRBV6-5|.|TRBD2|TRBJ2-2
TGTGCCAGCAGTTACTCAGGACTAGCGTACACCGGGGAGCTGTTTTTT
CASSYSGLAYTGELFF
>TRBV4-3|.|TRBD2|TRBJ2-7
TGCGCCAGCAGCCAGACTAGCGGATTCTACGAGCAGTACTTC
CASSQTSGFYEQYF
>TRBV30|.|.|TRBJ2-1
TGTGCCTCCTCCCGTGCGGCGGGGCGGGGTGAGCAGTTCTTC
CASSRAAGRGEQFF
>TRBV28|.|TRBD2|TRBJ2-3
TGTGCCAGCAGTTTAGGGAGGGGACTAGGGCAAGATACGCAGTATTTT
CASSLGRGLGQDTQYF
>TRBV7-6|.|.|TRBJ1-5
TGTGCCAGCAGCTTAGAAGCGGGAAGTCAGCCCCAGCATTTT
CASSLEAGSQPQHF
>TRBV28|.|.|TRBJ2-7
TGTGCCAGCAGTTTAAGGTCGGCCAGGTTGGGCTACGAGCAGTACTTC
CASSLRSARLGYEQYF
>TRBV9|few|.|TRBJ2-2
TGTGCCAGCACGGAGACAGGCAGAACCGGGGAGCTGTTTTTT
CASTETGRTGELFF
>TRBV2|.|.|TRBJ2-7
TGTGCCAGTTTACCGGTTAGGGGCAGCGAGCAGTACTTC
CASLPVRGSEQYF
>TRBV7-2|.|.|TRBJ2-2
TGTGCCAGCAGCATACTGACCGGGGAGCTGTTTTTT
CASSILTGELFF
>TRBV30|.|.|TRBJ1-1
TGTGCCTGGACCCGACAGATGAACACTGAAGCTTTCTTT
CAWTRQMNTEAFF
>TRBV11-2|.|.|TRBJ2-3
TGTGCCAGCAGCTCACAGGGTTTGGCGACAGATACGCAGTATTTT
CASSSQGLATDTQYF
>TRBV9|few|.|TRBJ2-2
TGTGCCAGCAGCGTAGGGGTAGGAGGCCTGGTCGGGGAGCTGTTTTTT
CASSVGVGGLVGELFF
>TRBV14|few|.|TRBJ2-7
TGTGCCAGCAGCCAAGACGCCAGCTCCTACGAGCAGTACTTC
CASSQDASSYEQYF
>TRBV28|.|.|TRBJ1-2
TGTGCCAGCAGTTCCCCCCGGCCCCTGGCGGGGAATGGCTACACCTTC
CASSSPRPLAGNGYTF
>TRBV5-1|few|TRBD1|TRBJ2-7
TGCGCCAGCAGCTTACACAGGGGCTCCTACGAGCAGTACTTC
CASSLHRGSYEQYF
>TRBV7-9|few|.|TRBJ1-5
TGTGCCAGCAGCATAGGGTCGGGTAGTATCAATCAGCCCCAGCATTTT
CASSIGSGSINQPQHF
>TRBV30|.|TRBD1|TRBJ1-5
TGTGCCTGGAGCATGGACAGGGACGGTAATCAGCCCCAGCATTTT
CAWSMDRDGNQPQHF
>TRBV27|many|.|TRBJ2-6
TGTGCCAGCAGTTTGAGGCAGGGGTCTGGGGCCAACGTCCTGACTTTC
CASSLRQGSGANVLTF
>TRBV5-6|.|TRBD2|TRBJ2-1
TGTGCCAGCAGCGGCGGGACTAGAACTTACAATGAGCAGTTCTTC
CASSGGTRTYNEQFF
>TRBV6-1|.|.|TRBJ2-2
TGTGCCAGCAGTGAACAGGGTTCGGACACCGGGGAGCTGTTTTTT
CASSEQGSDTGELFF
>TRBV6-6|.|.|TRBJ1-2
TGTGCCAGCAGAAGGTCAGGGGCGTATGGCTACACCTTC
CASRRSGAYGYTF